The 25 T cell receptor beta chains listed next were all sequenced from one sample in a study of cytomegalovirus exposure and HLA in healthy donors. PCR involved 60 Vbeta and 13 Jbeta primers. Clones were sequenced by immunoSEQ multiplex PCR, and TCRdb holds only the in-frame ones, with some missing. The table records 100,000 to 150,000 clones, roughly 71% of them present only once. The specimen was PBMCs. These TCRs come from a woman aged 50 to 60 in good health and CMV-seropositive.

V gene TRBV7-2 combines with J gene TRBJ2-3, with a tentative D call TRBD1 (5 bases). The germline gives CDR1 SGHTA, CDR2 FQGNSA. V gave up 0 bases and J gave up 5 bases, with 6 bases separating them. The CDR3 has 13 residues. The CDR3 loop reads CASSLAGVDTQYF. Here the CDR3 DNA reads TGTGCCAGCAGCTTAGCAGGGGTAGATACGCAGTATTTT.

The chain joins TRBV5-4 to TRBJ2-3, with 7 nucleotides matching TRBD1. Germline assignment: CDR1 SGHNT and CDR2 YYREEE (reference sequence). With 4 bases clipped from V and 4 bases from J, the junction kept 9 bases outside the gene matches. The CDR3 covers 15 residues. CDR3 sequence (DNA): TGTGCCAGCAGCCAAGGACAGGCTTCGGCAGATACGCAGTATTTT. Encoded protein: CASSQGQASADTQYF.

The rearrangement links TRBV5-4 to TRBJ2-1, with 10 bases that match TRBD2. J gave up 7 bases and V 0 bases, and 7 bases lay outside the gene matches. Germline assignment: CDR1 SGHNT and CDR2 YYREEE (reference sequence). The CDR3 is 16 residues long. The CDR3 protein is CASSLDLAGVENEQFF. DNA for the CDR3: TGTGCCAGCAGCTTGGACCTAGCGGGGGTAGAAAATGAGCAGTTCTTC.

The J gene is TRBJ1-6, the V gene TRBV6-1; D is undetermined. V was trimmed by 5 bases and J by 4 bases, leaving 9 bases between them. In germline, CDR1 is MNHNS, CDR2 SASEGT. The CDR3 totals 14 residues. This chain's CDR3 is CASSYSPYNSPLHF. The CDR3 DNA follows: TGTGCCAGCAGTTATTCCCCGTATAATTCACCCCTCCACTTT.

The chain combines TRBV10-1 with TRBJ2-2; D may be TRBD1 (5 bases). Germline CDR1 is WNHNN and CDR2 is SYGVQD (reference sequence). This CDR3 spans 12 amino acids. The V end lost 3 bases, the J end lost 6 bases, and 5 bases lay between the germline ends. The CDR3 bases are TGCGCCAGCAGTGACAGGGCCGGGGAGCTGTTTTTT. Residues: CASSDRAGELFF.

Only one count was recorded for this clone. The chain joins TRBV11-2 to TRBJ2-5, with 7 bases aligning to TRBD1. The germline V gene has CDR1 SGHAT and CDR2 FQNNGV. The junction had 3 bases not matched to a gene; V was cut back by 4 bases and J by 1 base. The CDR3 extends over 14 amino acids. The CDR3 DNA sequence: TGTGCCAGCAGCTGCCGGGACAGCCAAGAGACCCAGTACTTC. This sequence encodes CASSCRDSQETQYF.

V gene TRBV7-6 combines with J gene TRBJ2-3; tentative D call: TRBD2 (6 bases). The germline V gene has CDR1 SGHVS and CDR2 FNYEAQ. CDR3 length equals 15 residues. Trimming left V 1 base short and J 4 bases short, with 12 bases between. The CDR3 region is CASSLGYRGADTQYF. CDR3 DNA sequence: TGTGCCAGCAGCTTAGGATATCGCGGGGCAGATACGCAGTATTTT.

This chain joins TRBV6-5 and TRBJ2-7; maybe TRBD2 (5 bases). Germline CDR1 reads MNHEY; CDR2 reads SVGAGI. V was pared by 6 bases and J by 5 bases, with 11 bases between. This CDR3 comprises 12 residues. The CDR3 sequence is CASRSLGNEQYF. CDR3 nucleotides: TGTGCCAGCAGAAGTCTCGGGAACGAGCAGTACTTC.

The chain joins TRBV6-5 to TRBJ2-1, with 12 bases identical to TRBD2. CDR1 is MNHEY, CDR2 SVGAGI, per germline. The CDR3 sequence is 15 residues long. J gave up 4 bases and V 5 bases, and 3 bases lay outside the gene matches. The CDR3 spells CASSITSGGYNEQFF. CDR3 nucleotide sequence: TGTGCCAGCAGTATTACTAGCGGGGGGTACAATGAGCAGTTCTTC.

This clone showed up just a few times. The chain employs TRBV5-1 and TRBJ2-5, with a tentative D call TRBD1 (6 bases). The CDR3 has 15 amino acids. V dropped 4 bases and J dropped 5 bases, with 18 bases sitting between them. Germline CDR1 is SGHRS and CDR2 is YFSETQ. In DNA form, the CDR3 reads TGCGCCAGCAGCCCACAGGGCCGAGTCCACGAGACCCAGTACTTC. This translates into CASSPQGRVHETQYF. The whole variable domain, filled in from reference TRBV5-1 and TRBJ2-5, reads KAGVTQTPRYLIKTRGQQVTLSCSPISGHRSVSWYQQTPGQGLQFLFEYFSETQRNKGNFPGRFSGRQFSNSRSEMNVSTLELGDSALYLCASSPQGRVHETQYFGPGTRLLVL.

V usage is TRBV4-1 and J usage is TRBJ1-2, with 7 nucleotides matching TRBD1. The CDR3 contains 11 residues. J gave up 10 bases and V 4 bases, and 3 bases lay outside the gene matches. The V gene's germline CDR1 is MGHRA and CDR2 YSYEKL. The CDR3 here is CASSRGQDYTF. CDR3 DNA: TGCGCCAGCAGCCGTGGACAGGACTACACCTTC.

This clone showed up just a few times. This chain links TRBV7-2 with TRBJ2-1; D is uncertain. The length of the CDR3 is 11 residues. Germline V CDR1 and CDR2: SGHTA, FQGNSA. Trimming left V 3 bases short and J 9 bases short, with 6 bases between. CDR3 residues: CASSFHSEQFF. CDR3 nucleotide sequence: TGTGCCAGCAGCTTTCATAGTGAGCAGTTCTTC.

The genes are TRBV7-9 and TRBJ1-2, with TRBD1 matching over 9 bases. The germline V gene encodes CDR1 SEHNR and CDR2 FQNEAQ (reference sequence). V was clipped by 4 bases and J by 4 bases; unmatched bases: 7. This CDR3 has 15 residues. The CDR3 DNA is TGTGCCAGCAGCTACGGGACAGGGACCAGCTATGGCTACACCTTC. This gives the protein CASSYGTGTSYGYTF.

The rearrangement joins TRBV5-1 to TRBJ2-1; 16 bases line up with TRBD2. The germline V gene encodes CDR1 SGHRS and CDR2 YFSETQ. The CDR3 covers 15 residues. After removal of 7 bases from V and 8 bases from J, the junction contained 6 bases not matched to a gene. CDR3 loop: CASAGTSGGADEQFF. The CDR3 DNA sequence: TGCGCCAGCGCCGGGACTAGCGGGGGGGCCGATGAGCAGTTCTTC.

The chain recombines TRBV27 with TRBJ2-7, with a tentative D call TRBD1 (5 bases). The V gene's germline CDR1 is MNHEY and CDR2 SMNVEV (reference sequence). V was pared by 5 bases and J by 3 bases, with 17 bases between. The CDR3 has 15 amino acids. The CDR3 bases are TGTGCCAGCAGTCTGCACGGAGACAGCTTCTACGAGCAGTACTTC. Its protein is CASSLHGDSFYEQYF.

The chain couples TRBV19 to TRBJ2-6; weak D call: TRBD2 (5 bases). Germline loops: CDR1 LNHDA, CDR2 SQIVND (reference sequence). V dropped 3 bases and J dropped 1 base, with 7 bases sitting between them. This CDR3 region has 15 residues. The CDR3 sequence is CASSIGGSGANVLTF. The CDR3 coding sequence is TGTGCCAGTAGTATCGGCGGGTCTGGGGCCAACGTCCTGACTTTC.

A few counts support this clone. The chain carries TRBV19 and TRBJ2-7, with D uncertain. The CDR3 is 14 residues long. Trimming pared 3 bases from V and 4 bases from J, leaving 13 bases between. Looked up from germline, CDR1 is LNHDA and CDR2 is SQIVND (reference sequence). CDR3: CASSIAGIAYEQYF. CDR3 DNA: TGTGCCAGTAGTATTGCTGGTATTGCGTACGAGCAGTACTTC.

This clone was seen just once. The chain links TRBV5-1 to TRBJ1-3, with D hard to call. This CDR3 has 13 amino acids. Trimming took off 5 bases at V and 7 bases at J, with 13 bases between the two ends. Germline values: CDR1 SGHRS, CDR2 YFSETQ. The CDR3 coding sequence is TGCGCCAGCAGGTACGAGTCGGGGAACACCATATATTTT. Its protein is CASRYESGNTIYF. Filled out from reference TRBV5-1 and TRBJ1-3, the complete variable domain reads KAGVTQTPRYLIKTRGQQVTLSCSPISGHRSVSWYQQTPGQGLQFLFEYFSETQRNKGNFPGRFSGRQFSNSRSEMNVSTLELGDSALYLCASRYESGNTIYFGEGSWLTVV.

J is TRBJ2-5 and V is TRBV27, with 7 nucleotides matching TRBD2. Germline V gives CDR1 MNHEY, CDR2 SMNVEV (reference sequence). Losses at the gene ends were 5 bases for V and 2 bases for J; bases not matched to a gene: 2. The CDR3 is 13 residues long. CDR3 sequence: CASSLAEQETQYF. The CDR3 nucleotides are TGTGCCAGCAGTCTAGCGGAGCAAGAGACCCAGTACTTC.

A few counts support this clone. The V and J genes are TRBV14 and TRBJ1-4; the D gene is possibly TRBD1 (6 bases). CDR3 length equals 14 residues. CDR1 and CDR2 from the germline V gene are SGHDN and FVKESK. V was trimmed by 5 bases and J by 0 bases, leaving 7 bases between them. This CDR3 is CASSRGSTNEKLFF. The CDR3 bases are TGTGCCAGCAGCAGGGGGTCAACTAATGAAAAACTGTTTTTT.

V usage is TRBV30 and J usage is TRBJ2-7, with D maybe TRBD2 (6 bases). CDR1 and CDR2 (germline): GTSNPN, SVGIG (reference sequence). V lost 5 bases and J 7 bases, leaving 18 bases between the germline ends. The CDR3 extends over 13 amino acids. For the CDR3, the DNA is TGTGCCTGGGACGCTCAAGGGGCGGGGGAGCAGTACTTC. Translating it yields CAWDAQGAGEQYF.

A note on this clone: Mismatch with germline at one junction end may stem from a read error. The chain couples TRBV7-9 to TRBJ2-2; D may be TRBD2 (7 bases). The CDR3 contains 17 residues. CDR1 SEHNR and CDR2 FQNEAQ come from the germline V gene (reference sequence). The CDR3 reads CSSSLAGRGARTGELFF. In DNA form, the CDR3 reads TGTTCCAGCAGCTTAGCTGGACGGGGGGCGCGGACCGGGGAGCTGTTTTTT.

As DNA, the CDR3 is TGTGCCAGCAGCCGTTCCTGGGCGGGGAGCTCCTACAATGAGCAGTTCTTC. It encodes CASSRSWAGSSYNEQFF. The chain couples TRBV14 to TRBJ2-1, with a possible D match to TRBD2 (6 bases). The V gene's germline CDR1 is SGHDN and CDR2 FVKESK. V was shortened by 4 bases and J by 0 bases, with 16 bases between the two germline ends. The CDR3 contains 17 residues.

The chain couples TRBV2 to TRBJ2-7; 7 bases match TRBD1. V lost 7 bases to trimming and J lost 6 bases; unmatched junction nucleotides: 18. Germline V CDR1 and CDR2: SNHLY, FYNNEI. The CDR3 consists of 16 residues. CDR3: CASTSGPGTVTPEQYF. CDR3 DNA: TGTGCCAGCACCAGTGGACCCGGGACAGTAACTCCCGAGCAGTACTTC.

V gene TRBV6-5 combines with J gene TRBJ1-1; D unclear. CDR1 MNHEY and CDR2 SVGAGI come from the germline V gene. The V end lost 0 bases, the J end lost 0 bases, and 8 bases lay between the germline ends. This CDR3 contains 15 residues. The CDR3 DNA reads TGTGCCAGCAGTTACTCGGGTGCGGTGAACACTGAAGCTTTCTTT. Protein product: CASSYSGAVNTEAFF.